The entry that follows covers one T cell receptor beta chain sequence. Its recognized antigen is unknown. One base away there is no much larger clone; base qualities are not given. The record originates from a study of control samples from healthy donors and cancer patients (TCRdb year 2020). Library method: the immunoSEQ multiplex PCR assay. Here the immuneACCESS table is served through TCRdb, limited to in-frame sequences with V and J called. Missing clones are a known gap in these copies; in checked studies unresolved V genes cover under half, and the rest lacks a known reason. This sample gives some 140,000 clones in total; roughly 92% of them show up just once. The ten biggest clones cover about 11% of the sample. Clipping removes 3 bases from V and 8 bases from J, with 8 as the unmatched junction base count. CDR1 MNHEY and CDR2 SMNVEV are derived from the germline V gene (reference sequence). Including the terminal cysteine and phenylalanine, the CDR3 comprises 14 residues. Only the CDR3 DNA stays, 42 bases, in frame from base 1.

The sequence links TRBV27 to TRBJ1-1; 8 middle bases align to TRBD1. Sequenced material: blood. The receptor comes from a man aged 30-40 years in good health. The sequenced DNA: TGTGCCAGCAGTTTCCAGGACAGGGCTACCGAAGCTTTCTTT. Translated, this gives CASSFQDRATEAFF.